This T cell receptor (beta chain) was documented in a study of blood T cell repertoires in COVID-19. Trimming took off 0 bases at V and 4 bases at J, with 12 bases between the two ends. This CDR3 has 16 residues. Across 20 to 25 US areas, participants ranged in age from roughly 18 to 95 years. Participant reports of clinical history set cohort assignment. Two consecutive negative NP/OP PCR tests, clearance, or resolved symptoms defined Cohort 3 recovery. Per the original methods: Estimated nucleated cell counts came from reference gene primer amplification. The table came from immunoSEQ multiplex PCR; TCRdb's copy has only in-frame clones and leaves some out. V and J calls and clone size are copied from that table; D and trimming were computed from the DNA. The table has around 300,000 clones, 75% to 90% seen once.

The TCR was taken from a man younger than 40 who had recovered from COVID-19. The chain combines TRBV23-1 with TRBJ2-2; maybe TRBD2 (6 bases). TRBV23-1 is marked as an open reading frame, function uncertain. The source material was PBMCs or T cells enriched from blood (not recorded which). CDR3 in DNA: TGCGCCAGCAGTCAATCCGCGACTAGTGGCACCGGGGAGCTGTTTTTT. Its translation: CASSQSATSGTGELFF.